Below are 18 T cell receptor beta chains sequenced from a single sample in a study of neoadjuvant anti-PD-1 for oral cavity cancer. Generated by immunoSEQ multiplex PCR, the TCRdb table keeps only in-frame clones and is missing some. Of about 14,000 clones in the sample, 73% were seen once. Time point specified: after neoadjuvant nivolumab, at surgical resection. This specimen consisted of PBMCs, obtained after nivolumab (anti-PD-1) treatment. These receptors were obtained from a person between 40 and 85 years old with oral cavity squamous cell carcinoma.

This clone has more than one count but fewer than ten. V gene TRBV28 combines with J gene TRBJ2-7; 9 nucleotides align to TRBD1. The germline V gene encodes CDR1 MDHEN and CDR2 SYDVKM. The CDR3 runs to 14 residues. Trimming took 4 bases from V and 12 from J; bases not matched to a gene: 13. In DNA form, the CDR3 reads TGTGCCAGCAGTTCGACAGGGGGTGGGGTTCGTTTGTACTTC. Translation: CASSSTGGGVRLYF. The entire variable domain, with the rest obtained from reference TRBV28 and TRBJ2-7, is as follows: DVKVTQSSRYLVKRTGEKVFLECVQDMDHENMFWYRQDPGLGLRLIYFSYDVKMKEKGDIPEGYSVSREKKERFSLILESASTNQTSMYLCASSSTGGGVRLYFGPGTRLTVT.

The CDR3: CASLRGEREKLFF. In DNA form, the CDR3 reads TGTGCCAGCCTCCGAGGGGAGAGGGAAAAACTGTTTTTT. The chain joins TRBV6-1 to TRBJ1-4; tentative D call: TRBD1 (5 bases). Germline assignment: CDR1 MNHNS and CDR2 SASEGT. Trimming removed 8 bases from V and 8 bases from J, with 15 bases in between. The CDR3 contains 13 residues.

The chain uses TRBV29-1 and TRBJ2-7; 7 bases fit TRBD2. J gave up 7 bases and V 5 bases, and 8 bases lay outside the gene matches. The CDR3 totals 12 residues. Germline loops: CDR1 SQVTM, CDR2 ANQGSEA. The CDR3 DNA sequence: TGCAGCGTTCGGGGGGAGGGACTGGAGCAGTACTTC. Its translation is CSVRGEGLEQYF.

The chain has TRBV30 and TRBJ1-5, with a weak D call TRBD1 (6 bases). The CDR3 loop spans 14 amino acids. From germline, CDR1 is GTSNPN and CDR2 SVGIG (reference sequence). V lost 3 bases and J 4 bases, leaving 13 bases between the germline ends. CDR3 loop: CAWRRQGQNQPQHF. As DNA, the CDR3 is TGTGCCTGGAGAAGGCAGGGGCAGAATCAGCCCCAGCATTTT.

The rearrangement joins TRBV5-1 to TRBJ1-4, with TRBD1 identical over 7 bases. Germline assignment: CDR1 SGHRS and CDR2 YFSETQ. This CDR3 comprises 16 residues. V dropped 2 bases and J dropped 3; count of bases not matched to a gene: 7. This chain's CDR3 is CASSLNSGTANEKLFF. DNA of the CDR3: TGCGCCAGCAGCTTAAATTCCGGGACAGCTAATGAAAAACTGTTTTTT.

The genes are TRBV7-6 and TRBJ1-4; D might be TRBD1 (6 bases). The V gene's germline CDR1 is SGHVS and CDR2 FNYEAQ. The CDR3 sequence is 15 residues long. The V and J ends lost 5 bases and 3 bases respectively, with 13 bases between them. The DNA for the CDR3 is TGTGCCAGCAGCCCCAGGGGCGCGGCTAATGAAAAACTGTTTTTT. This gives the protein CASSPRGAANEKLFF.

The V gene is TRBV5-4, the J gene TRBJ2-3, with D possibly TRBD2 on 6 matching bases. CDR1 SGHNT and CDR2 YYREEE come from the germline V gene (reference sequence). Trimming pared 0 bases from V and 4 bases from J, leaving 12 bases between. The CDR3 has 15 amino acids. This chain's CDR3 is CASSLGGAGADTQYF. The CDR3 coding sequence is TGTGCCAGCAGCTTGGGCGGGGCTGGGGCAGATACGCAGTATTTT.

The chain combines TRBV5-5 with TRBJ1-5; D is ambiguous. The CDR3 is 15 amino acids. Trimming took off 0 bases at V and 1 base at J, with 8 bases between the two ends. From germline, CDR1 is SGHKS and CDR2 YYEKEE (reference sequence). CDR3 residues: CASSLGVGSNQPQHF. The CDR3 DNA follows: TGTGCCAGCAGCTTGGGGGTGGGGAGCAATCAGCCCCAGCATTTT.

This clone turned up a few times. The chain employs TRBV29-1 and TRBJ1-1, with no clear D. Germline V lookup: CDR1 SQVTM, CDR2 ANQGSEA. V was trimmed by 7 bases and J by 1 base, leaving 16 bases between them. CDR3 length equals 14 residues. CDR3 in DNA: TGCAGCGCCTTATCGGGCGGCCCGAACACTGAAGCTTTCTTT. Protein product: CSALSGGPNTEAFF.

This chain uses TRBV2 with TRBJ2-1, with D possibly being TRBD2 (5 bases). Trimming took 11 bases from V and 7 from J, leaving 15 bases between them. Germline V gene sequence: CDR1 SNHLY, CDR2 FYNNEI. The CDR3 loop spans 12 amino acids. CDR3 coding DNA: TGTGCCTGTCAGCGGACTGGGAATGAGCAGTTCTTC. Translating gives CACQRTGNEQFF.

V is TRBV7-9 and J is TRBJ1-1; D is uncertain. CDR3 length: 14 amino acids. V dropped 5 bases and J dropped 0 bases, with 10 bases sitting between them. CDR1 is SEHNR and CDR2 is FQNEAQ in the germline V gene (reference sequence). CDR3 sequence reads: CASSPIQLNTEAFF. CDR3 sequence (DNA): TGTGCCAGCAGCCCGATACAGTTGAACACTGAAGCTTTCTTT.

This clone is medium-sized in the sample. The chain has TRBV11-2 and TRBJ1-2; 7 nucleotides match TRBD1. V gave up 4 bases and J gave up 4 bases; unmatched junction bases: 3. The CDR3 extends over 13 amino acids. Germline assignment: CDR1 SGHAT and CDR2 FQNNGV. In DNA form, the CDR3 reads TGTGCCAGCAGCTCGACAGGGATCTATGGCTACACCTTC. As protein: CASSSTGIYGYTF.

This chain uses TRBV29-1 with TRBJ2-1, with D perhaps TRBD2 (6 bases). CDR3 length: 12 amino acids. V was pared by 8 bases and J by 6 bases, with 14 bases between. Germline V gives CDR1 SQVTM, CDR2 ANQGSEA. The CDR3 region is CSPTGVGNEQFF. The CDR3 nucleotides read TGCAGCCCCACGGGGGTGGGCAATGAGCAGTTCTTC.

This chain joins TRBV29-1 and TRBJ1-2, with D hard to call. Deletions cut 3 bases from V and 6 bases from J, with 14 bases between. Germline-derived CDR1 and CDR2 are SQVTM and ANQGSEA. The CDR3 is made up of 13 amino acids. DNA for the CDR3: TGCAGCGTTGATAAAAAGGGCGGCGATGGCTACACCTTC. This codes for CSVDKKGGDGYTF.

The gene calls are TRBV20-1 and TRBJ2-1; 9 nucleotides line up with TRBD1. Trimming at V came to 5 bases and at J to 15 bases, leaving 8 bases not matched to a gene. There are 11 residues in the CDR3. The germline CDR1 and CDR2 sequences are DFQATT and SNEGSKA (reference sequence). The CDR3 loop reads CSAETGGHRFF. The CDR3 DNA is TGCAGTGCTGAAACAGGGGGCCATCGGTTCTTC.

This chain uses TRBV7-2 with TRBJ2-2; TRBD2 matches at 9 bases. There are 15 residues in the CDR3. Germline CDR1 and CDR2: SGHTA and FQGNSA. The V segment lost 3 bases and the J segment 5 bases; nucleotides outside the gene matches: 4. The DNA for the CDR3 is TGTGCCAGCAGCTTTGATAGCGGGAGTACCGGGGAGCTGTTTTTT. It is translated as CASSFDSGSTGELFF.

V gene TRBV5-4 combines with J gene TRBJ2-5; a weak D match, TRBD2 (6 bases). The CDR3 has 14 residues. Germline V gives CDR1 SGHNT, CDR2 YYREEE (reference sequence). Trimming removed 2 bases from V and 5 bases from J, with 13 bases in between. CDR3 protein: CASSFGRGQETQYF. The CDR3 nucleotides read TGTGCCAGCAGCTTCGGGAGAGGGCAGGAGACCCAGTACTTC.

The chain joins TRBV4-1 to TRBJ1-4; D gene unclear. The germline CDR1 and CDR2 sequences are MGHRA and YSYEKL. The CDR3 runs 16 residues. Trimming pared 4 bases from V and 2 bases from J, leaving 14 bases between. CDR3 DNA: TGCGCCAGCAGCCCCTTCCGGGGAGCCACTAATGAAAAACTGTTTTTT. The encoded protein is CASSPFRGATNEKLFF.